Listed here is a single TCR beta chain. Its target antigen remains unknown. No much larger clone is present one base from it, and per-base qualities are unavailable. This record comes from a study of tumor-infiltrating lymphocytes in primary liver carcinoma (dated by TCRdb to 2017 to 2019). About the investigation overall: Of the five patients, three men and two women aged 30 to 69 years, four had hepatocellular carcinoma and one had combined HCC and intrahepatic cholangiocarcinoma. The five patients had tumors staged T1-T3 N0M0, with maximum diameters ranging from roughly 4 to 10 cm. Roughly 3.5 to 7.13 million productive TCRbeta reads were obtained per sample, and no significant difference in read depth was found between tissue types. Agilent mRNA microarray profiling was performed on the approximately 26 tumor region samples to relate TCRbeta repertoire diversity to the local molecular phenotype. A total of approximately 35 specimens from 5 patients underwent TCRbeta repertoire sequencing, comprising around 25 tumor regions, 5 adjacent noncancerous liver tissues and 5 peripheral blood samples. For each liver tumor, the study sampled five regions along with adjacent normal tissue and blood, and applied TCRbeta repertoire sequencing, expression microarrays and whole-exome sequencing. Repertoires from technical replicates were highly reproducible, with mean shared-clone rates about 0.91 and correlation coefficients above 0.95.

General findings and caveats noted by the study authors: Pairs of tumor regions showed greater repertoire overlap (mean roughly 35%) than tumor-adjacent pairs (about 17%) or tumor-blood pairs (approximately 15%), which is consistent with antigen-driven expansion. A significantly larger repertoire fraction was made up by the top 250 clones in tumors than in blood (p = 0.039). Because sequencing covered only the TCR beta chain and unpaired alpha chains were not captured, true repertoire diversity is likely underestimated. Just about 8-25% of top clones turned up in all five regions of a tumor, which suggests spatial heterogeneity among tumor-infiltrating T cells. Because the samples were bulk and unsorted, CD4+ and CD8+ T cell repertoires could not be compared. Only a few patients were included in the study, and the authors note that the findings should be validated in a larger study.

A constant-region primer and ProtoScript II reverse transcriptase were used to reverse-transcribe TCRbeta-specific cDNA from about 500 ng total RNA. The TCRbeta libraries were prepared through three rounds of nested multiplex PCR following a slightly modified ARM-PCR procedure. Multiplex TRBV1-TRBV30 forward primers and a Cbeta reverse primer were used in the first two PCR rounds, each of which was run for around 10 cycles. Sample barcodes and Illumina adapters were added in a final 25-cycle PCR with Deep VentR polymerase. Before sequencing, amplicons of 200-500 bp were gel-purified using a QIAquick gel extraction kit. An Illumina HiSeq 2500 was used to sequence the TCRbeta amplicons with 250-bp paired-end reads. The source study handled its data this way. Reads were quality-trimmed with Trimmomatic v0.33, and paired reads were merged with FLASH v1.2.11 to recover full CDR3 sequences. V, D and J germline segments were assigned to the rearranged TCRbeta sequences by MiGEC v1.2.1b. Clonotype statistics, along with Shannon-Wiener diversity indices, were calculated using VDJtools v1.0.0. Except for diversity analysis, only the 250 most abundant clonotypes of each sample were used in subsequent analyses to reduce sampling bias. TCRdb took the public reads, trimmed them with fastp at Q25, ran MiXCR for clone calling and kept in-frame beta chains. Entries are consolidated by CDR3 protein sequence, retaining the most common genes and DNA. For this entry, the V and J calls and clone size follow TCRdb and not the study's own pipeline. The sample yields 40,000 to 60,000 distinct CDR3 sequences; over 65% were counted once. Approximately 30% of the sample is held by the ten biggest clonotypes.

Trimming at the junction amounts to 1 base on V and 0 bases on J, and the germline ends lie 13 bases apart. The CDR3 spans 15 residues, from the cysteine through the phenylalanine. Only the CDR3 DNA is retained, 45 bases long and in frame from the first base. CDR1 is given as DFQATT and CDR2 as SNEGSKA, both from the germline V gene (reference sequence). Total RNA and DNA were co-extracted without cell sorting from 20-30 mg of bulk tissue using the AllPrep DNA/RNA mini kit. Roughly five patients with histopathologically diagnosed primary liver carcinoma underwent surgical resection in China between late 2015 and March 2016. Patients had chronic HBV infection and were treatment-naive at sampling. Each tumor was sampled at five spatially separated regions: the superior, inferior, left-lateral and right-lateral poles and the tumor centre. More than 85% viable tumor cells were found by histology in every tumor sample. Pieces of fresh tumor and adjacent tissue were cut in half, with one half kept in RNAlater at -80 degrees C and the other half sent for histology.

The chain uses TRBV20-1 and TRBJ2-7; the D segment could be TRBD2, given 5 matching bases. This sequence was found in a man aged 40-55 years with primary liver carcinoma and hepatitis B virus infection. The sequencing sample was made of liver tumor tissue from sampling region 3. The sample's cell subset or site label, in plain terms: tumor region T3, left-lateral pole. The CDR3 amino acid sequence is: CSARVSVRPSYEQYF. The nucleotide sequence is given as TGCAGTGCTAGAGTTAGCGTGAGGCCCTCCTACGAGCAGTACTTC.